One and the same sample provided the 7 T cell receptor beta chains below, sequenced in a study of molecular identifiers for immune sequencing clone quantification. TCRdb passed the PCR reads through MiXCR, listing each CDR3 protein once. The sample contains tens of thousands of distinct CDR3 sequences, about 23% of which appear only once. Sequenced sample: naive CD8+ T cells from blood, with Jurkat cell RNA spiked in. The subset denotes: FACS-sorted CD8+CD4-CCR7+CD45RA+ naive T cells. The receptors derive from a human donor in good health. Some libraries in this study had Jurkat cell RNA spiked in.

In this sample, this clonotype turned up many times. J is TRBJ2-2 and V is TRBV20-1; possibly TRBD2 for D (5 bases). CDR3 length: 14 residues. V shed 3 bases and J shed 1 base, with 9 bases lying between them. CDR1 is DFQATT, CDR2 SNEGSKA, per germline (reference sequence). The CDR3 DNA reads as TGCAGTGCTAGGGACTCACTGAACACCGGGGAGCTGTTTTTT. Residues: CSARDSLNTGELFF.

This clonotype occurred many times. The chain combines TRBV30 with TRBJ2-5, with D perhaps given as TRBD1 or TRBD2 (6 bases each). Germline V gives CDR1 GTSNPN, CDR2 SVGIG (reference sequence). V was cut by 1 base and J by 0 bases, with 15 bases left in between. The CDR3 is 16 residues long. CDR3 sequence (DNA): TGTGCCTGGAGTGCAGGGGCCGGGGGCTACCAAGAGACCCAGTACTTC. Translation: CAWSAGAGGYQETQYF.

This clonotype was recorded at least ten times. The chain couples TRBV6-6 to TRBJ2-1; maybe TRBD2 (7 bases). Germline loops: CDR1 MNHNY, CDR2 SVGAGI (reference sequence). This CDR3 has 15 residues. V was trimmed by 7 bases and J by 1 base, leaving 14 bases between them. The CDR3 sequence is CASILRGASYNEQFF. The CDR3 DNA is TGTGCCAGCATTTTACGGGGGGCTTCCTACAATGAGCAGTTCTTC.

This clonotype came up many times. This chain links TRBV7-2 with TRBJ2-4; D gene uncertain. Germline CDR1 is SGHTA and CDR2 is FQGNSA. The V end was cut by 1 base, the J end by 0 bases, with 10 bases between. This CDR3 region has 16 residues. The CDR3 here is CASSLGPSRAKNIQYF. In DNA form, the CDR3 reads TGTGCCAGCAGCTTAGGTCCCAGCAGAGCCAAAAACATTCAGTACTTC.

This clonotype was counted a few times. This chain joins TRBV3-1 and TRBJ2-5; D is tentatively TRBD1 or TRBD2 (5 bases each). Germline V gene sequence: CDR1 LGHDT, CDR2 YNNKEL (reference sequence). The CDR3 extends over 15 amino acids. V gave up 5 bases and J gave up 3 bases, with 16 bases separating them. For the CDR3, the DNA is TGTGCCAGCAGCACCATACCCGGGACGGAAGAGACCCAGTACTTC. It encodes CASSTIPGTEETQYF.

This clonotype was counted many times. The V gene is TRBV7-9, the J gene TRBJ1-6, with 8 bases lining up with TRBD1. CDR1 and CDR2 (germline): SEHNR, FQNEAQ (reference sequence). This CDR3 has 15 residues. J gave up 9 bases and V 2 bases, and 6 bases lay outside the gene matches. In nucleotides, the CDR3 is TGTGCCAGCAGCTTATCCACAGGGGGATTTTCACCCCTCCACTTT. Its translation is CASSLSTGGFSPLHF.

This clonotype has at least ten counts. This chain's CDR3 is CAISLLAGGPDTQYF. The DNA of the CDR3 is TGTGCCATCAGTCTACTAGCGGGGGGTCCAGATACGCAGTATTTT. This chain uses TRBV10-3 with TRBJ2-3; 12 bases are shared with TRBD2. V lost 5 bases to trimming and J lost 4 bases; unmatched junction nucleotides: 4. Germline V gene data show CDR1 as ENHRY and CDR2 as SYGVKD. There are 15 residues in the CDR3.